These 20 T cell receptor beta chains were sequenced from one sample in a study of cytomegalovirus exposure and HLA in healthy donors. Both 60 Vbeta primers and 13 Jbeta primers went into the PCR. TCRdb's table, derived via immunoSEQ multiplex PCR, lists solely in-frame clones and lacks some. The sample includes about 110,000 clones, approximately 70% of them seen just once. Sequenced: PBMCs. The receptors shown here come from a boy between 10 and 17 years old in good health and CMV-seronegative.

The chain joins TRBV5-4 to TRBJ2-3; TRBD2 aligns across 9 bases. V dropped 0 bases and J dropped 4; count of bases not matched to a gene: 3. Germline values: CDR1 SGHNT, CDR2 YYREEE (reference sequence). The CDR3 consists of 15 residues. The CDR3: CASSLASGASDTQYF. In nucleotides, the CDR3 is TGTGCCAGCAGCTTGGCTAGCGGGGCTTCAGATACGCAGTATTTT.

This clone was seen more than once but under ten times. CDR3 region: CASSQVSGDYNEQFF. The CDR3 DNA reads TGCGCCAGCAGCCAAGTTAGCGGAGACTACAATGAGCAGTTCTTC. The chain couples TRBV4-3 to TRBJ2-1, with a possible D match to TRBD2 (6 bases). The CDR3 loop spans 15 amino acids. Between the trimmed V and J ends, which lost 1 base and 3 bases, there was a span of 10 bases. Germline CDR1 reads LGHNA; CDR2 reads YSLEER.

This clone was picked up a small number of times. The V gene is TRBV9, the J gene TRBJ1-4; unclear D gene. There are 15 residues in the CDR3. The germline CDR1 and CDR2 sequences are SGDLS and YYNGEE. The V end lost 0 bases, the J end lost 6 bases, and 12 bases lay between the germline ends. Written as DNA, the CDR3 is TGTGCCAGCAGCGTAGGATTTCAGGAGGATGAAAAACTGTTTTTT. Residues: CASSVGFQEDEKLFF. Combining the CDR3 with reference TRBV9 and TRBJ1-4 gives the whole variable domain DSGVTQTPKHLITATGQRVTLRCSPRSGDLSVYWYQQSLDQGLQFLIQYYNGEERAKGNILERFSAQQFPDLHSELNLSSLELGDSALYFCASSVGFQEDEKLFFGSGTQLSVL.

This clone was found a few times. The gene calls are TRBV9 and TRBJ1-2; TRBD1 aligns across 8 bases. The V segment lost 0 bases and the J segment 4 bases; nucleotides outside the gene matches: 8. This CDR3 comprises 16 residues. From germline, CDR1 is SGDLS and CDR2 YYNGEE. DNA for the CDR3: TGTGCCAGCAGCGTAGTGGGGTCAGGGGGCCCCTATGGCTACACCTTC. It codes for CASSVVGSGGPYGYTF.

The rearrangement links TRBV5-1 to TRBJ2-1; weak D call: TRBD2 (6 bases). Trimming left V 7 bases short and J 2 bases short, with 10 bases between. Looked up from germline, CDR1 is SGHRS and CDR2 is YFSETQ. This CDR3 is 13 amino acids long. The CDR3 region is CASRREPYNEQFF. DNA of the CDR3: TGCGCCAGCCGGCGGGAACCCTACAATGAGCAGTTCTTC.

This chain links TRBV30 with TRBJ2-2, with 8 bases fitting TRBD2. The J segment lost 3 bases and the V segment lost 5 bases, leaving 8 bases of the junction unmatched. The length of the CDR3 is 15 residues. The V gene's germline CDR1 is GTSNPN and CDR2 SVGIG (reference sequence). DNA of the CDR3: TGTGCCTGGGGAACGGGGGGGCCAGACACCGGGGAGCTGTTTTTT. Protein: CAWGTGGPDTGELFF.

This clone was detected once. The genes are TRBV25-1 and TRBJ2-1; TRBD2 matches 8 bases. Germline CDR1 reads MGHDK; CDR2 reads SYGVNS. V shed 3 bases, J shed 1 base, and the junction held 8 bases outside the gene matches. This CDR3 spans 17 amino acids. CDR3 residues: CASSEPPLAGSYNEQFF. The CDR3 nucleotides read TGTGCCAGCAGTGAGCCCCCCCTAGCGGGTTCCTACAATGAGCAGTTCTTC.

This chain links TRBV14 with TRBJ2-5, with D possibly matching TRBD2 (6 bases). This CDR3 spans 13 amino acids. Looked up from germline, CDR1 is SGHDN and CDR2 is FVKESK. V was clipped by 1 base and J by 4 bases, with 7 bases between them. The CDR3 DNA sequence: TGTGCCAGCAGCCAAGCGGGAGTAGAGACCCAGTACTTC. Translation: CASSQAGVETQYF. The variable domain in full, completed from reference TRBV14 and TRBJ2-5, reads EAGVTQFPSHSVIEKGQTVTLRCDPISGHDNLYWYRRVMGKEIKFLLHFVKESKQDESGMPNNRFLAERTGGTYSTLKVQPAELEDSGVYFCASSQAGVETQYFGPGTRLLVL.

This chain joins TRBV5-1 and TRBJ2-3; 7 bases match TRBD2. There are 16 residues in the CDR3. With V trimmed by 0 bases and J by 5 bases, 9 bases remained unmatched. CDR1 and CDR2 from the germline V gene are SGHRS and YFSETQ. The CDR3 nucleotides are TGCGCCAGCAGCTTGGGGGGGGGACTGACCTTAGATACGCAGTATTTT. Translated, it gives CASSLGGGLTLDTQYF.

The chain links TRBV30 to TRBJ2-1; perhaps TRBD2 as D (7 bases). Trimming cost V 0 bases and J 8 bases, with 17 bases left between them. This CDR3 contains 15 residues. Germline CDR1 is GTSNPN and CDR2 is SVGIG (reference sequence). The CDR3 nucleotides read TGTGCCTGGAGTGTAGTGGGGGGGCCCGTCGATGAGCAGTTCTTC. Residues: CAWSVVGGPVDEQFF.

The chain uses TRBV10-3 and TRBJ2-7; 13 bases line up with TRBD2. V lost 3 bases, J lost 2 bases, and 1 base stayed unmatched. The CDR3 has 15 amino acids. Germline loops: CDR1 ENHRY, CDR2 SYGVKD. The CDR3 DNA reads as TGTGCCATCAGTGAACTAGCGGGGGGGCCCTACGAGCAGTACTTC. It is translated as CAISELAGGPYEQYF.

The chain uses TRBV13 and TRBJ2-2; D unclear. V was shortened by 0 bases and J by 1 base, with 3 bases between the two germline ends. The CDR3 sequence is 14 residues long. Germline V lookup: CDR1 PRHDT, CDR2 FYEKMQ (reference sequence). The CDR3 DNA reads TGTGCCAGCAGCTTAGGCCGGAACACCGGGGAGCTGTTTTTT. This codes for CASSLGRNTGELFF.

The chain has TRBV5-1 and TRBJ2-7; D perhaps matches TRBD2 (6 bases). Per germline, CDR1 SGHRS and CDR2 YFSETQ. CDR3 size: 16 residues. V lost 0 bases and J lost 2, with 15 bases in between. The CDR3 sequence is CASSLVGSGGPYEQYF. The CDR3 DNA sequence: TGCGCCAGCAGCTTGGTCGGGAGCGGCGGACCCTACGAGCAGTACTTC. The full variable domain, its missing parts supplied by reference TRBV5-1 and TRBJ2-7, is KAGVTQTPRYLIKTRGQQVTLSCSPISGHRSVSWYQQTPGQGLQFLFEYFSETQRNKGNFPGRFSGRQFSNSRSEMNVSTLELGDSALYLCASSLVGSGGPYEQYFGPGTRLTVT.

The chain combines TRBV7-9 with TRBJ1-2, with 8 bases aligning to TRBD1. This CDR3 has 17 amino acids. J gave up 4 bases and V 1 base, and 11 bases lay outside the gene matches. The germline V gene has CDR1 SEHNR and CDR2 FQNEAQ (reference sequence). CDR3 protein: CASSLVGRTGSGYGYTF. In DNA form, the CDR3 reads TGTGCCAGCAGCTTAGTAGGCCGGACAGGGAGTGGCTATGGCTACACCTTC. The variable domain in full, with the rest retrieved from reference TRBV7-9 and TRBJ1-2, is DTGVSQNPRHKITKRGQNVTFRCDPISEHNRLYWYRQTLGQGPEFLTYFQNEAQLEKSRLLSDRFSAERPKGSFSTLEIQRTEQGDSAMYLCASSLVGRTGSGYGYTFGSGTRLTVV.

J is TRBJ2-1 and V is TRBV2, with TRBD2 as a possible D gene (6 bases). Trimming left V 3 bases short and J 2 bases short, with 8 bases between. The CDR3 has 14 amino acids. Germline CDR1 SNHLY, CDR2 FYNNEI. This chain's CDR3 is CASSEPGAYNEQFF. The CDR3 bases are TGTGCCAGCAGTGAGCCGGGAGCCTACAATGAGCAGTTCTTC.

J is TRBJ1-5 and V is TRBV30; D remains unclear. Germline loops: CDR1 GTSNPN, CDR2 SVGIG (reference sequence). CDR3 size: 17 residues. The V and J ends lost 0 bases and 3 bases respectively, with 18 bases between them. The chain's CDR3 is CAWSVWMDSSSNQPQHF. In DNA, the CDR3 is TGTGCCTGGAGTGTTTGGATGGACTCCTCATCCAATCAGCCCCAGCATTTT.

The chain couples TRBV5-1 to TRBJ2-3; 8 bases map to TRBD2. After removal of 4 bases from V and 3 bases from J, the junction contained 7 bases not matched to a gene. The CDR3 length is 15 residues. The germline CDR1 and CDR2 sequences are SGHRS and YFSETQ. The CDR3 here is CASSRALAGTDTQYF. The DNA of the CDR3 is TGCGCCAGCAGCCGTGCATTAGCGGGGACAGATACGCAGTATTTT.

V is TRBV4-2 and J is TRBJ2-1; possible D gene TRBD1, 7 bases. Germline V gene lookup returns CDR1 LGHNA and CDR2 YNFKEQ. The CDR3 extends over 15 amino acids. Trimming cost V 1 base and J 1 base, with 8 bases left between them. CDR3 protein: CASSQAGGSYNEQFF. The CDR3 nucleotides are TGTGCCAGCAGCCAAGCAGGGGGGTCCTACAATGAGCAGTTCTTC.

This clone was observed a handful of times. The CDR3 DNA sequence: TGTGCCAGCAGCTCCGGGACAGGGAGCTTATCCCTCCACTTT. Translation: CASSSGTGSLSLHF. The rearrangement links TRBV5-4 to TRBJ1-6; 9 bases map to TRBD1. The germline V gene encodes CDR1 SGHNT and CDR2 YYREEE (reference sequence). V lost 3 bases to trimming and J lost 14 bases; unmatched junction nucleotides: 9. The CDR3 extends over 14 amino acids.

The chain couples TRBV6-6 to TRBJ1-5, with a weak D call TRBD1 (5 bases). Germline values: CDR1 MNHNY, CDR2 SVGAGI (reference sequence). The CDR3 totals 14 residues. The V and J ends lost 5 bases and 7 bases respectively, with 15 bases between them. Here the CDR3 reads CASSPGPGGQPQHF. CDR3 sequence (DNA): TGTGCCAGCAGTCCTGGCCCTGGGGGGCAGCCCCAGCATTTT.